This T cell receptor (beta chain) was obtained from a study of tumor and adjacent non-tumor tissue in lung cancer. On the study more broadly: On average, productive TCRbeta reads reached about 4.4 million per sample.

This CDR3 has 16 residues. V was trimmed by 6 bases and J by 0 bases, leaving 17 bases between them. Germline V gene data show CDR1 as MNHNY and CDR2 as SVGAGI (reference sequence). This sample's RNA came from whole unsorted tissue. More than 3 cm separated this lung sample from the edge of the tumor. Study observations and caveats: Normal lung showed higher cumulative top 100 clone frequency than tumor.

This clonotype was picked up many times. Its antigen is unknown. Three rounds of nested PCR, following a modified ARM-PCR protocol, produced the TCRbeta library. MiXCR was run by TCRdb on the multiplex PCR reads, yielding one entry per CDR3 protein. This sample yields approximately 120,000 distinct CDR3 sequences, of which 50% to 70% are seen a single time; 15% to 20% belongs to the top ten. The sequenced sample was distant non-tumor lung tissue. The chain couples TRBV6-6 to TRBJ1-2; the D is unclear. The source of this sequence is a man between 60 and 75 years old with non-small cell lung cancer. This chain's CDR3 is CASRNLDGTSNYGYTF. CDR3 sequence (DNA): TGTGCCAGCAGAAACTTGGACGGAACCTCTAACTATGGCTACACCTTC.